This TCR beta chain was observed in a study of blood T cell repertoires in COVID-19. Study information: Acute and convalescent COVID-19 specimens originated in the United States, Italy and Spain. T cells, B-cell-depleted T cells, or PBMCs supplied cDNA or gDNA.

Methods used by the authors: Reference gene primer amplification yielded estimated nucleated cell counts. Sequencing was performed with immunoSEQ multiplex PCR; in TCRdb, only in-frame clones are kept and a portion is missing. That table is the source of V, J and clone size, and D and trimming were worked out from the DNA. Among around 200,000 clones, approximately 90% were seen once, and the ten largest hold 0.88%. Germline CDR1 is MNHNS and CDR2 is SASEGT. The trim removed 1 base at V and 7 bases at J, leaving 7 bases unmatched. The length of the CDR3 is 16 residues. This clone was observed at least ten times.

The chain couples TRBV6-1 to TRBJ2-1; 10 bases are shared with TRBD2. The sequencing sample was made of peripheral blood. The receptor was derived from a woman younger than 35 who had recovered from COVID-19. The CDR3 DNA sequence: TGTGCCAGCAGTGAAGTGTTAGCGGGGGGTAAGAATGAGCAGTTCTTC. Residues: CASSEVLAGGKNEQFF.